Following are 27 T cell receptor beta chains from one sample sequenced in a study. TCRdb re-called the 5' RACE reads with MiXCR, one entry per CDR3 protein. The sample carries about 32,000 distinct CDR3 sequences, roughly a quarter recorded once. The sequenced material came from memory CD4+ T cells sorted from blood. The sample's subset: memory CD4+ T cells, CD4+CD45RO+CD25-. The receptors here all came from a female donor with breast cancer.

The V gene is TRBV20-1, the J gene TRBJ2-2, with D perhaps matching TRBD2 (5 bases). The CDR3 runs 12 residues. Trimming took 3 bases from V and 7 from J, leaving 9 bases between them. Per the germline V gene, CDR1 is DFQATT and CDR2 is SNEGSKA (reference sequence). The chain's CDR3 is CSASFGNGELFF. The CDR3 coding sequence is TGCAGTGCTAGTTTCGGGAACGGGGAGCTGTTTTTT.

This chain connects TRBV12-3 or TRBV12-4 to TRBJ2-1; D ambiguous. CDR3 length equals 16 residues. V was cut by 5 bases and J by 2 bases, with 16 bases left in between. Here the CDR3 reads CASSPDLYNPYNEQFF. In DNA, the CDR3 is TGTGCCAGCAGTCCCGACTTATACAATCCCTACAATGAGCAGTTCTTC.

Only one count was recorded for this clonotype. The chain links TRBV27 to TRBJ2-1; 11 nucleotides line up with TRBD2. CDR3 length equals 15 residues. CDR1 and CDR2 from the germline V gene are MNHEY and SMNVEV (reference sequence). The V gene end was trimmed by 11 bases and the J gene end by 6 bases; junction bases not matched to a gene: 12. The CDR3 is CAGGYGTSGLNEQFF. The CDR3 DNA follows: TGTGCCGGCGGATACGGGACTAGCGGTCTCAATGAGCAGTTCTTC.

This clonotype has a count of ten or more. This rearrangement joins TRBV7-3 to TRBJ1-1; TRBD1 is a possible D gene (5 bases). The CDR3 is 14 amino acids. Germline V gives CDR1 SGHTA, CDR2 FQGTGA. Trimming left V 2 bases short and J 4 bases short, with 11 bases between. CDR3 protein: CASSLSGDGTEAFF. CDR3 bases: TGTGCCAGCAGCTTATCGGGGGACGGCACTGAAGCTTTCTTT. Variable domain in full (rest from reference TRBV7-3 and TRBJ1-1): GAGVSQTPSNKVTEKGKYVELRCDPISGHTALYWYRQSLGQGPEFLIYFQGTGAADDSGLPNDRFFAVRPEGSVSTLKIQRTERGDSAVYLCASSLSGDGTEAFFGQGTRLTVV.

The V call is TRBV3-1, the J call TRBJ2-7; D remains unclear. From germline, CDR1 is LGHDT and CDR2 YNNKEL (reference sequence). V dropped 4 bases and J dropped 7 bases, with 11 bases sitting between them. The CDR3 totals 12 residues. CDR3 sequence: CASSREPGEQYF. CDR3 DNA sequence: TGTGCCAGCAGCCGAGAACCTGGGGAGCAGTACTTC.

Judged by abundance, this clonotype is medium-sized. The chain has TRBV6-5 and TRBJ2-3; D uncertain. CDR1 and CDR2 (germline): MNHEY, SVGAGI. The CDR3 contains 14 residues. V lost 2 bases and J 4 bases, leaving 10 bases between the germline ends. CDR3 region: CASSYGLVADTQYF. The CDR3 coding sequence is TGTGCCAGCAGTTACGGTCTAGTGGCAGATACGCAGTATTTT.

As regards this clonotype: A read error may be the cause here, since a much bigger clone is one base away. The V and J genes are TRBV4-1 and TRBJ2-3; TRBD2 matches 11 bases. Germline assignment: CDR1 MGHRA and CDR2 YSYEKL. V gave up 5 bases and J gave up 3 bases; unmatched junction bases: 10. CDR3 length: 17 amino acids. The CDR3 DNA follows: TGCGCCAGCAGCGCCTCACGTCTAGCGGGGGGTACAGATACGCAGTATTTT. Translating it yields CASSASRLAGGTDTQYF.

This sequence joins TRBV28 and TRBJ1-1; D is perhaps TRBD1 (6 bases). This CDR3 spans 14 amino acids. Germline V gene data show CDR1 as MDHEN and CDR2 as SYDVKM. The V end was cut by 6 bases, the J end by 5 bases, with 16 bases between. Here the CDR3 DNA reads TGTGCCAGCAGCCGAGAGGGGGGTTGGACTGAAGCTTTCTTT. Its translation: CASSREGGWTEAFF.

In this sample, this clonotype turned up a few times. The chain has TRBV20-1 and TRBJ2-5; 7 bases match TRBD1. Germline values: CDR1 DFQATT, CDR2 SNEGSKA (reference sequence). The CDR3 contains 14 residues. Germline trimming cut 0 bases from V and 2 bases from J; bases unmatched to any gene: 3. The CDR3 protein is CSARDRDRQETQYF. The CDR3, as DNA: TGCAGTGCTAGAGACCGGGACAGACAAGAGACCCAGTACTTC.

The gene calls are TRBV9 and TRBJ1-5; D possibly corresponds to TRBD1 (6 bases). The CDR3 covers 15 residues. Between the trimmed V and J ends, which lost 4 bases and 6 bases, there was a span of 17 bases. Germline lookup yields CDR1 SGDLS and CDR2 YYNGEE. CDR3 DNA sequence: TGTGCCAGCAGCCTCTCGGGGGGGGCAAGTCAGCCCCAGCATTTT. It yields the protein CASSLSGGASQPQHF.

This clonotype was observed a few times. The J gene is TRBJ1-1, the V gene TRBV5-1, with no clear D. Per the germline V gene, CDR1 is SGHRS and CDR2 is YFSETQ. The CDR3 totals 12 residues. Trimming pared 8 bases from V and 1 base from J, leaving 9 bases between. The CDR3 spells CASTAANTEAFF. CDR3 bases: TGCGCCAGTACAGCAGCGAACACTGAAGCTTTCTTT.

This chain connects TRBV4-1 to TRBJ2-5; the D gene is possibly TRBD2 (5 bases). CDR1 and CDR2 from the germline V gene are MGHRA and YSYEKL. This CDR3 spans 17 amino acids. V was trimmed by 8 bases and J by 1 base, leaving 23 bases between them. CDR3 DNA: TGCGCCAGCCAGCGGTCCGGGCACAGCTCTTCCCAAGAGACCCAGTACTTC. This codes for CASQRSGHSSSQETQYF.

This clonotype has a handful of counts. The V and J genes are TRBV27 and TRBJ2-1; D is undetermined. CDR1 is MNHEY and CDR2 is SMNVEV in the germline V gene (reference sequence). The CDR3 is 11 residues long. V was pared by 3 bases and J by 9 bases, with 6 bases between. CDR3 nucleotides: TGTGCCAGCAGTTTGGGGATTGAGCAGTTCTTC. This codes for CASSLGIEQFF.

This clonotype was recorded once. V gene TRBV20-1 combines with J gene TRBJ2-3; no clear D. Germline V CDR1 and CDR2: DFQATT, SNEGSKA (reference sequence). The CDR3 is 15 amino acids. Between the trimmed V and J ends, which lost 0 bases and 0 bases, there was a span of 10 bases. This CDR3 reads CSARDIGISTDTQYF. The CDR3 DNA reads TGCAGTGCTAGAGACATTGGGATTAGCACAGATACGCAGTATTTT.

There are a few counts of this clonotype. This chain links TRBV7-9 with TRBJ1-4; a possible D gene is TRBD1 (6 bases). The CDR3 totals 16 residues. The V gene's germline CDR1 is SEHNR and CDR2 FQNEAQ (reference sequence). V lost 2 bases, J lost 0 bases, and 10 bases lay in between. As DNA, the CDR3 is TGTGCCAGCAGCTTAACGGACAGTTCAACTAATGAAAAACTGTTTTTT. This sequence encodes CASSLTDSSTNEKLFF.

This chain links TRBV28 with TRBJ1-1; possibly TRBD1 for D (5 bases). The germline gives CDR1 MDHEN, CDR2 SYDVKM. CDR3 length equals 15 residues. V was trimmed by 5 bases and J by 0 bases, leaving 13 bases between them. Here the CDR3 DNA reads TGTGCCAGCAGTCCCCCCCAGGGCATGAACACTGAAGCTTTCTTT. Amino acid sequence: CASSPPQGMNTEAFF.

The chain carries TRBV9 and TRBJ2-3, with a tentative D call TRBD1 (6 bases). The germline gives CDR1 SGDLS, CDR2 YYNGEE. Between the trimmed V and J ends, which lost 4 bases and 5 bases, there was a span of 11 bases. This CDR3 is built from 13 residues. The CDR3 region has the DNA TGTGCCAGCAGCCCTGGGGGCGAAGATACGCAGTATTTT. Translating it yields CASSPGGEDTQYF.

This clonotype was picked up many times. The chain joins TRBV4-1 to TRBJ2-1; D is possibly TRBD2 (5 bases). Germline V gives CDR1 MGHRA, CDR2 YSYEKL. The V gene lost 0 bases and the J gene lost 9 bases, with 9 bases spanning the gap. The CDR3 consists of 13 residues. CDR3 in DNA: TGCGCCAGCAGCCAAGATCCCGAGGGTGAGCAGTTCTTC. This translates into CASSQDPEGEQFF.

The V and J genes are TRBV11-2 and TRBJ1-2; D gene ambiguous. This CDR3 contains 13 residues. With 1 base removed from V and 3 bases from J, the gap between germline ends came to 6 bases. Germline loops: CDR1 SGHAT, CDR2 FQNNGV. The DNA for the CDR3 is TGTGCCAGCAGCTTAGGTGGAGACTATGGCTACACCTTC. The encoded protein is CASSLGGDYGYTF. The whole variable domain, remainder taken from reference TRBV11-2 and TRBJ1-2, is EAGVAQSPRYKIIEKRQSVAFWCNPISGHATLYWYQQILGQGPKLLIQFQNNGVVDDSQLPKDRFSAERLKGVDSTLKIQPAKLEDSAVYLCASSLGGDYGYTFGSGTRLTVV.

This clonotype was found a few times. The rearrangement links TRBV15 to TRBJ2-2, with D perhaps matching TRBD1 or TRBD2 (5 bases each). The CDR3 is 16 residues long. V gave up 1 base and J gave up 3 bases, with 12 bases separating them. CDR1 and CDR2 from the germline V gene are LNHNV and YYDKDF (reference sequence). In nucleotides, the CDR3 is TGTGCCACCAGCAGAGTTTGGGGGAAGGACACCGGGGAGCTGTTTTTT. Its translation is CATSRVWGKDTGELFF.

The chain joins TRBV20-1 to TRBJ2-3; 8 bases match TRBD2. The J segment lost 2 bases and the V segment lost 4 bases, leaving 14 bases of the junction unmatched. Per germline, CDR1 DFQATT and CDR2 SNEGSKA (reference sequence). This CDR3 comprises 17 residues. The DNA of the CDR3 is TGCAGTGCTACCTGGCGGGAGGACCGACAATCCACAGATACGCAGTATTTT. This codes for CSATWREDRQSTDTQYF.

The chain employs TRBV6-5 and TRBJ1-1; D is undetermined. The CDR3 runs 11 residues. V dropped 8 bases and J dropped 0 bases, with 4 bases sitting between them. Germline lookup yields CDR1 MNHEY and CDR2 SVGAGI. The CDR3 sequence is CASEMNTEAFF. CDR3 coding DNA: TGTGCCAGCGAGATGAACACTGAAGCTTTCTTT.

This clonotype was found many times. The chain combines TRBV20-1 with TRBJ2-1; D call uncertain. Per germline, CDR1 DFQATT and CDR2 SNEGSKA (reference sequence). With 1 base removed from V and 11 bases from J, the gap between germline ends came to 6 bases. The CDR3 extends over 10 amino acids. Here the CDR3 reads CSARGPKQFF. The DNA for the CDR3 is TGCAGTGCTAGAGGGCCCAAGCAGTTCTTC.

This chain links TRBV29-1 with TRBJ2-1; no definite D call. This CDR3 comprises 12 residues. V was pared by 7 bases and J by 7 bases, with 14 bases between. CDR1 is SQVTM and CDR2 is ANQGSEA in the germline V gene. The chain's CDR3 is CSGGRDTNEQFF. As DNA, the CDR3 is TGCAGCGGGGGAAGAGACACGAATGAGCAGTTCTTC.

CDR3 region: CASSLDRLKLFF. The CDR3 coding sequence is TGTGCCAGCAGCTTAGACAGACTAAAACTGTTTTTT. The J gene is TRBJ1-4, the V gene TRBV7-2, with unresolved D. Trimming removed 1 base from V and 10 bases from J, with 7 bases in between. This CDR3 is 12 amino acids long. Germline V lookup: CDR1 SGHTA, CDR2 FQGNSA.

Remarks on this clonotype: A much larger clonotype is one base distant, so this may be a read error. In DNA form, the CDR3 reads TGCAGTGCTAGGCTGGGGACTGAAGCTCTCTTT. This gives the protein CSARLGTEALF. V gene TRBV20-1 combines with J gene TRBJ1-1; D is possibly TRBD1 (5 bases). CDR3 length equals 11 residues. Looked up from germline, CDR1 is DFQATT and CDR2 is SNEGSKA (reference sequence).

This clonotype was seen many times. The V call is TRBV5-1, the J call TRBJ1-1, with D unclear. CDR3 length: 15 amino acids. Trimming removed 0 bases from V and 0 bases from J, with 9 bases in between. The germline V gene encodes CDR1 SGHRS and CDR2 YFSETQ. The CDR3 coding sequence is TGCGCCAGCAGCTTGGCTAGAGGGATGAACACTGAAGCTTTCTTT. It is translated as CASSLARGMNTEAFF.